The T cell receptor (beta chain) under discussion was sequenced for a study of identifying expanded T cells in peripheral blood. The germline gives CDR1 SGHVS, CDR2 FQNEAQ. CDR3 size: 19 residues. The junction had 20 bases not matched to a gene; V was cut back by 6 bases and J by 4 bases. General study findings and limits: Clone count variance between roughly 2-week samples rose with total template count. Over approximately two and four weeks, about 15 and 19 clones changed, versus roughly 1.1 between replicates.

Turning to this clone: Its antigen is unidentified.

No infections or other immune events were documented during collection. The table came from immunoSEQ multiplex PCR; TCRdb's copy has only in-frame clones and leaves some out. The sample records about 89,000 clones, around 89% being singletons. Material: blood. The J gene is TRBJ1-5, the V gene TRBV7-8; 8 bases align to TRBD1. The source is a person aged 18 to 75 in good health. As DNA, the CDR3 is TGTGCCAGCAGTCTCCGGCCCCCGACAGGGGTCTTAGGAAATCAGCCCCAGCATTTT. Its protein product is CASSLRPPTGVLGNQPQHF.